The 9 T cell receptor beta chains in this list originate from one sample, sequenced in a study of response to subunit inactivated influenza vaccine. One entry per CDR3 protein, called by TCRdb with MiXCR from the RT-PCR reads. Of fewer than 700,000 distinct CDR3 sequences in the sample, 13% are singletons; the top ten hold around 13%. Sequences were derived from PBMCs from blood, sampled more than 35 days after vaccination. The receptor set was obtained from a man aged 50 or older who received an inactivated influenza vaccine.

In this sample, this clonotype turned up a few times. The chain combines TRBV20-1 with TRBJ2-5, with 11 positions matching TRBD1. CDR3 length: 15 amino acids. Germline lookup yields CDR1 DFQATT and CDR2 SNEGSKA (reference sequence). V shed 2 bases and J 4 bases; nucleotides not matched to a gene: 6. This CDR3 reads CSARSPDRGLETQYF. In DNA form, the CDR3 reads TGCAGTGCTAGATCACCGGACAGGGGGCTAGAGACCCAGTACTTC.

This clonotype was detected many times. V gene TRBV5-1 combines with J gene TRBJ1-2, with 7 bases that match TRBD1. Germline V gives CDR1 SGHRS, CDR2 YFSETQ. Trimming cost V 0 bases and J 5 bases; bases outside gene matches: 4. The CDR3 is made up of 14 amino acids. CDR3 DNA sequence: TGCGCCAGCAGCTTGGCGCCAGGGGGATATGGCTACACCTTC. Its protein is CASSLAPGGYGYTF.

This clonotype was detected only a few times. Here the CDR3 DNA reads TGCAGTGCCCGGCCCCCTAGCGGGAGGGGGAGGACAGATACGCAGTATTTT. Residues: CSARPPSGRGRTDTQYF. The rearrangement joins TRBV20-1 to TRBJ2-3, with TRBD2 identical over 12 bases. Germline values: CDR1 DFQATT, CDR2 SNEGSKA (reference sequence). Trimming cost V 6 bases and J 3 bases; bases outside gene matches: 13. The CDR3 is 17 amino acids.

The chain joins TRBV20-1 to TRBJ2-3; D possibly matches TRBD1 or TRBD2 (5 bases each). The CDR3 contains 14 residues. The germline V gene encodes CDR1 DFQATT and CDR2 SNEGSKA (reference sequence). V lost 4 bases to trimming and J lost 2 bases, with 13 bases between them. Here the CDR3 reads CSAKKVGVTDTQYF. CDR3 coding DNA: TGCAGTGCTAAGAAGGTGGGGGTCACAGATACGCAGTATTTT.

The chain has TRBV5-6 and TRBJ1-2; 9 bases are a match to TRBD1. Germline V gene data show CDR1 as SGHDT and CDR2 as YYEEEE. J gave up 3 bases and V 0 bases, and 9 bases lay outside the gene matches. CDR3 length equals 17 residues. The CDR3, as DNA: TGTGCCAGCAGCTTGGTTTTCGGACAGGGGTCCGACTATGGCTACACCTTC. Its translation: CASSLVFGQGSDYGYTF.

V usage is TRBV20-1 and J usage is TRBJ1-1; the match to TRBD1 covers 7 bases. CDR1 and CDR2 (germline): DFQATT, SNEGSKA (reference sequence). V lost 4 bases to trimming and J lost 7 bases; unmatched junction nucleotides: 6. The CDR3 length is 12 residues. CDR3 sequence reads: CSATTGTLEAFF. The CDR3 region has the DNA TGCAGTGCTACGACAGGGACCCTTGAAGCTTTCTTT.

This clonotype was observed a few times. The CDR3 coding sequence is TGTGCCAGCAGTTTAGACGGAGGATACGAGCAGTACTTC. Encoded protein: CASSLDGGYEQYF. The J gene is TRBJ2-7, the V gene TRBV12-3 or TRBV12-4, with a weak D call TRBD2 (5 bases). Trimming cost V 1 base and J 4 bases, with 8 bases left between them. The CDR3 totals 13 residues.

In this sample, this clonotype turned up many times. Mismatch with germline at one junction end may stem from a read error. The V call is TRBV5-1, the J call TRBJ2-7; 8 bases fit TRBD1. This CDR3 region has 14 residues. Germline CDR1 SGHRS, CDR2 YFSETQ. The CDR3 loop is CASSPGQGAYEQYF. As DNA, the CDR3 is TGTGCCAGCAGCCCCGGACAGGGTGCCTACGAGCAGTACTTC. The full variable domain, in which reference TRBV5-1 and TRBJ2-7 provide the parts outside the CDR3, is KAGVTQTPRYLIKTRGQQVTLSCSPISGHRSVSWYQQTPGQGLQFLFEYFSETQRNKGNFPGRFSGRQFSNSRSEMNVSTLELGDSALYLCASSPGQGAYEQYFGPGTRLTVT.

This clonotype showed up just a few times. The chain joins TRBV6-5 to TRBJ2-2, with D unclear. CDR3 length: 14 residues. V lost 0 bases, J lost 5 bases, and 7 bases lay in between. CDR1 is MNHEY and CDR2 is SVGAGI in the germline V gene. The CDR3 coding sequence is TGTGCCAGCAGTTACTCCAGAGATACCGGGGAGCTGTTTTTT. It specifies CASSYSRDTGELFF.